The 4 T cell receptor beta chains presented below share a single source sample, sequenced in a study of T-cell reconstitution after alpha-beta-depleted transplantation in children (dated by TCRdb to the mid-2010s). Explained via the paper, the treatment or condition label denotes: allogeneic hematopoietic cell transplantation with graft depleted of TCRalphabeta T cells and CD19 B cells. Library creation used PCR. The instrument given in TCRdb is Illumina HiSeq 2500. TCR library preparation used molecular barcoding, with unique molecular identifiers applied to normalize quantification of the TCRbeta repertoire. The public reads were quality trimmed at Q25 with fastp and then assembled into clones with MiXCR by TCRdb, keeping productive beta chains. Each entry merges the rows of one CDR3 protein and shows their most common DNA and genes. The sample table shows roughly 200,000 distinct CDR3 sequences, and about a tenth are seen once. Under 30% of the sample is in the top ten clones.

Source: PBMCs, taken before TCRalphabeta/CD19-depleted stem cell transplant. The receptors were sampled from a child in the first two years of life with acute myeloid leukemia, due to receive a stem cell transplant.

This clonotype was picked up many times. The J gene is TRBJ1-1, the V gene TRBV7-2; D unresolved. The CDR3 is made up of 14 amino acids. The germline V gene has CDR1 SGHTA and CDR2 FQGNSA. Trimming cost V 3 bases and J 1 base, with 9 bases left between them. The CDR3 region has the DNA TGTGCCAGCAGCTTTGCCCGGGAGAACACTGAAGCTTTCTTT. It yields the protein CASSFARENTEAFF.

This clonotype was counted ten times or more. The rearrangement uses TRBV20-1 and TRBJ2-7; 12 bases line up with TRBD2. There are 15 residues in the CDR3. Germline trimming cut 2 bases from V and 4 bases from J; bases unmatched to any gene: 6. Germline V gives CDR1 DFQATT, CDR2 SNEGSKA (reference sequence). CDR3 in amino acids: CSARPPTSGSYEQYF. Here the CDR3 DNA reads TGCAGTGCTAGACCTCCGACTAGCGGGAGTTACGAGCAGTACTTC.

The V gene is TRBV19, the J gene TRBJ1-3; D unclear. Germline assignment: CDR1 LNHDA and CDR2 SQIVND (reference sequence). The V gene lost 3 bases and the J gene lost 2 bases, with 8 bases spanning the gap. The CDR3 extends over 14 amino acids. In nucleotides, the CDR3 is TGTGCCAGTAGTATGGTAAAGCCTGGAAACACCATATATTTT. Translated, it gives CASSMVKPGNTIYF.

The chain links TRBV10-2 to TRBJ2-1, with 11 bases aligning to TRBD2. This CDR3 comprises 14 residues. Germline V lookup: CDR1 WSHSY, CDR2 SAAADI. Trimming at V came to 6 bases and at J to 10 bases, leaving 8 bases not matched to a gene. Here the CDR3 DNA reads TGCGCCAGCAGAAGAACTAGCGGGGGTAACGAGCAGTTCTTC. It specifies CASRRTSGGNEQFF.